A selection of T cell receptor beta chains follows, all from one sample in a study of blood T cells in healthy people across ages. TCRdb used MiXCR to reprocess the 5' RACE reads, holding one entry per CDR3 protein. The sample contains hundreds of thousands of distinct CDR3 sequences, roughly 50% of which appear only once. Material for sequencing was blood. Every receptor here comes from a man in his forties in good health. CDR3s leave out the opening cysteine and the closing phenylalanine or tryptophan.

j_call: TRBJ2-7
v_call: TRBV29-1
cdr3_aa: SVAGEGYEQY

j_call: TRBJ1-2
v_call: TRBV28
cdr3_aa: ASSLRGGKGGYT

j_call: TRBJ2-5
v_call: TRBV9
cdr3_aa: ASSASWTSGQETQY

j_call: TRBJ2-2
v_call: TRBV28
cdr3_aa: ASILASPGELF

j_call: TRBJ1-1
v_call: TRBV20-1
cdr3_aa: SARATEAF

j_call: TRBJ2-1
v_call: TRBV21-1
cdr3_aa: ASSKAAAGGWNEQF

j_call: TRBJ2-3
v_call: TRBV28
cdr3_aa: ASSLRYLTDTQY

j_call: TRBJ1-5
v_call: TRBV2
cdr3_aa: ASSQGGWQPQH

j_call: TRBJ1-5
v_call: TRBV25-1
cdr3_aa: ASSEGTAPTQPQH

j_call: TRBJ2-7
v_call: TRBV4-1
cdr3_aa: ASSPSPGTGLTYEQY

j_call: TRBJ2-1
v_call: TRBV13
cdr3_aa: ASSSGGQGSYNEQF

j_call: TRBJ2-5
v_call: TRBV5-1
cdr3_aa: ASSATGRLQETQY

j_call: TRBJ2-3
v_call: TRBV20-1
cdr3_aa: SARKTGDTQY

j_call: TRBJ1-2
v_call: TRBV15
cdr3_aa: ATSRTARDYGYT

j_call: TRBJ1-2
v_call: TRBV2
cdr3_aa: ASSVFRAGNYGYT

j_call: TRBJ1-5
v_call: TRBV20-1
cdr3_aa: SANRINQPQH

j_call: TRBJ2-1
v_call: TRBV7-2
cdr3_aa: ASSRTSGSSSYNEQF

j_call: TRBJ2-5
v_call: TRBV6-5
cdr3_aa: ASRNALGKKETQY

j_call: TRBJ1-4
v_call: TRBV9
cdr3_aa: ASSVGGETIGEKLF

j_call: TRBJ2-3
v_call: TRBV5-1
cdr3_aa: ASSFSPGVSSGWGTDTQY

j_call: TRBJ2-7
v_call: TRBV4-3
cdr3_aa: ASSQDLPLEQY

j_call: TRBJ2-1
v_call: TRBV24-1
cdr3_aa: ATSFRSSSEQF

j_call: TRBJ2-1
v_call: TRBV4-2
cdr3_aa: ASSQDPGLPGVNNEQF

j_call: TRBJ2-5
v_call: TRBV14
cdr3_aa: ASSLMTGGAETQY

j_call: TRBJ2-1
v_call: TRBV7-8
cdr3_aa: ATTPGGGSYNEQF

j_call: TRBJ1-4
v_call: TRBV18
cdr3_aa: ASSPPDRERYNEKLF

j_call: TRBJ2-4
v_call: TRBV3-1
cdr3_aa: ATSLSVAGGTSRKIAKNIQY

j_call: TRBJ2-1
v_call: TRBV11-2
cdr3_aa: ASGDNYNEQF

j_call: TRBJ2-1
v_call: TRBV29-1
cdr3_aa: SAETVSSYNEQF

j_call: TRBJ1-5
v_call: TRBV29-1
cdr3_aa: SVNLGGDLRQPQH

j_call: TRBJ2-7
v_call: TRBV29-1
cdr3_aa: SVDGGGSYEQY

j_call: TRBJ2-3
v_call: TRBV11-3
cdr3_aa: ASSLGRGSDTQY

j_call: TRBJ2-5
v_call: TRBV6-6
cdr3_aa: ASSHGLARLQETQY

j_call: TRBJ2-1
v_call: TRBV7-2
cdr3_aa: ASSLAQRNEQF

j_call: TRBJ2-7
v_call: TRBV12-5
cdr3_aa: ASGFGDRGYEQY

j_call: TRBJ2-4
v_call: TRBV27
cdr3_aa: ASSLGWAPRQTGTGWEQY

j_call: TRBJ1-2
v_call: TRBV5-1
cdr3_aa: ASRLGPQGYGYT

j_call: TRBJ1-2
v_call: TRBV4-3
cdr3_aa: ASSHTLSGYT

j_call: TRBJ2-5
v_call: TRBV15
cdr3_aa: ATSRDRSGGLEQY

j_call: TRBJ2-7
v_call: TRBV20-1
cdr3_aa: SAEKRDSYEQY

j_call: TRBJ2-6
v_call: TRBV2
cdr3_aa: ASTPLTSGANVLT

j_call: TRBJ2-3
v_call: TRBV18
cdr3_aa: ASSPIGDSTDTQY

j_call: NA
v_call: TRBV27
cdr3_aa: ASSPLAGGDHNEQY

j_call: TRBJ1-5
v_call: TRBV28
cdr3_aa: ASSSTLPREPQH

j_call: TRBJ2-1
v_call: TRBV5-1
cdr3_aa: ASSLDGQGLDEQF

j_call: TRBJ1-4
v_call: TRBV27
cdr3_aa: ASSLVPAAPNEKLF

j_call: TRBJ2-7
v_call: TRBV2
cdr3_aa: ASVSGASYEQY

j_call: TRBJ2-3
v_call: TRBV7-9
cdr3_aa: ACSPSGPDTQY

j_call: TRBJ2-1
v_call: TRBV15
cdr3_aa: ATSKGTSGEQF

j_call: NA
v_call: TRBV4-3
cdr3_aa: ASSQAGSGPYEQY

j_call: TRBJ1-2
v_call: TRBV7-9
cdr3_aa: ASSSKAGGAVDYGYT

j_call: TRBJ2-1
v_call: TRBV29-1
cdr3_aa: SVETGVNQF

j_call: TRBJ2-1
v_call: TRBV4-2
cdr3_aa: ASSQAGTSGSPKDNEQF

j_call: TRBJ2-3
v_call: TRBV6-1
cdr3_aa: ASSDDGGTDTQY

j_call: TRBJ2-7
v_call: TRBV3-1
cdr3_aa: ASSQEKVRYEPY

j_call: TRBJ1-1
v_call: TRBV28
cdr3_aa: ASSSDRATEAF

j_call: TRBJ2-1
v_call: TRBV6-5
cdr3_aa: ASSYDKQGDNEQF

j_call: TRBJ2-3
v_call: TRBV15
cdr3_aa: ATWGYSGSGNTQY

j_call: TRBJ2-1
v_call: TRBV7-2
cdr3_aa: ASSPRSGLYNEQF